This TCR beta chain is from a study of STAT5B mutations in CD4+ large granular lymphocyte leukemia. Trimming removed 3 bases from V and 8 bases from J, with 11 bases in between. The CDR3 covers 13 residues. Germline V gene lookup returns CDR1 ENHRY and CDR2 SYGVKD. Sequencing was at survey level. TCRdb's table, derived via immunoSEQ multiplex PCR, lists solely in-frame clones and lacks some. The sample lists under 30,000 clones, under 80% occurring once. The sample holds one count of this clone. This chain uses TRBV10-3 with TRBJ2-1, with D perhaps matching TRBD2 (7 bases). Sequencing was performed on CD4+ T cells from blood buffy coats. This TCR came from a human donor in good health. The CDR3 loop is CAISDRGGYEQFF. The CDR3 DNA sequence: TGTGCCATCAGTGACAGGGGAGGGTATGAGCAGTTCTTC.